Listed here are 27 T cell receptor beta chains from one sample, sequenced in a study of T cell responses to AZD1222 COVID-19 vaccine. The repertoire was sequenced with immunoSEQ multiplex PCR; TCRdb's copy has only in-frame clones and lacks some. The sample consists of about 73,000 clones, approximately 88% of them appearing once. The input for sequencing was peripheral blood, taken on day 0 of AZD1222 vaccination. Every receptor here comes from an adult in good health.

The chain combines TRBV19 with TRBJ2-3; 8 bases are shared with TRBD2. The V gene end was trimmed by 4 bases and the J gene end by 6 bases; junction bases not matched to a gene: 12. CDR1 and CDR2 (germline): LNHDA, SQIVND (reference sequence). The CDR3 is 16 amino acids. This CDR3 is CASSTTSELVVDTQYF. As DNA, the CDR3 is TGTGCCAGTAGTACGACTAGCGAGCTCGTAGTGGATACGCAGTATTTT.

The chain is built from TRBV6-1 and TRBJ2-7; D call uncertain. The germline gives CDR1 MNHNS, CDR2 SASEGT. The germline V and J ends were trimmed by 1 base and 0 bases, with 10 bases remaining between them. This CDR3 spans 15 amino acids. CDR3: CASSEGFGLSYEQYF. In DNA, the CDR3 is TGTGCCAGCAGTGAAGGGTTTGGGCTCTCCTACGAGCAGTACTTC.

The V and J genes are TRBV6-1 and TRBJ1-5; D gene ambiguous. The CDR3 loop spans 13 amino acids. Germline V lookup: CDR1 MNHNS, CDR2 SASEGT. The V end was cut by 1 base, the J end by 5 bases, with 6 bases between. The CDR3 DNA sequence: TGTGCCAGCAGTGAAGAGGGTGATCAGCCCCAGCATTTT. This translates into CASSEEGDQPQHF.

This sequence joins TRBV5-5 and TRBJ1-3; no reliable D call. The ends were cut back, 7 bases at V and 1 base at J, with 6 bases in the middle. The germline V gene has CDR1 SGHKS and CDR2 YYEKEE (reference sequence). This CDR3 has 12 amino acids. CDR3 nucleotide sequence: TGTGCCAGCGTGGAGTCTGGAAACACCATATATTTT. This encodes CASVESGNTIYF.

V and J are TRBV5-6 and TRBJ2-1, with D unresolved. The CDR3 runs 16 residues. Germline V lookup: CDR1 SGHDT, CDR2 YYEEEE. Trimming removed 0 bases at V and 7 bases at J, with 17 bases between. The CDR3 bases are TGTGCCAGCAGCTTGGCCGGGTTGAGGACGACTAATGAGCAGTTCTTC. Protein: CASSLAGLRTTNEQFF. Drawing the rest from reference TRBV5-6 and TRBJ2-1, the complete variable domain is DAGVTQSPTHLIKTRGQQVTLRCSPKSGHDTVSWYQQALGQGPQFIFQYYEEEERQRGNFPDRFSGHQFPNYSSELNVNALLLGDSALYLCASSLAGLRTTNEQFFGPGTRLTVL.

The rearrangement links TRBV24-1 to TRBJ2-2, with a tentative D call TRBD1 (5 bases). The CDR3 covers 15 residues. Germline-derived CDR1 and CDR2 are KGHDR and SFDVKD. V lost 1 base, J lost 4 bases, and 9 bases lay in between. CDR3 loop: CATSDFKGPTGELFF. The DNA for the CDR3 is TGTGCCACCAGTGATTTTAAGGGGCCCACCGGGGAGCTGTTTTTT.

This clone was counted between two and nine times. The CDR3 sequence: CASSYRVQTEAFF. The CDR3 region has the DNA TGTGCCAGTAGCTACAGGGTGCAAACTGAAGCTTTCTTT. The chain carries TRBV19 and TRBJ1-1, with D possibly TRBD1 on 6 matching bases. Germline V CDR1 and CDR2: LNHDA, SQIVND (reference sequence). The V gene lost 6 bases and the J gene lost 5 bases, with 13 bases spanning the gap. This CDR3 comprises 13 residues.

This chain connects TRBV5-4 to TRBJ2-1; D is unresolved. The V end was cut by 0 bases, the J end by 1 base, with 2 bases between. The CDR3 is 13 amino acids. Germline V gene data show CDR1 as SGHNT and CDR2 as YYREEE (reference sequence). The CDR3 protein is CASSLGSYNEQFF. Here the CDR3 DNA reads TGTGCCAGCAGCTTGGGTTCCTACAATGAGCAGTTCTTC.

V and J are TRBV21-1 and TRBJ2-1; the table's D call, TRBD2, has no DNA check behind it. TRBV21-1 is a pseudogene. The CDR3 length is 16 residues. CDR3 coding DNA: TGTGCCAGCAGCAAGGGCGGGCCTGGGACCTACAATGAGCAGTTCTTC. Translation gives CASSKGGPGTYNEQFF.

The gene calls are TRBV24-1 and TRBJ2-1; 11 nucleotides match TRBD2. Germline lookup yields CDR1 KGHDR and CDR2 SFDVKD. This CDR3 comprises 14 residues. J gave up 6 bases and V 5 bases, and 2 bases lay outside the gene matches. The CDR3 coding sequence is TGTGCCACCAGTGCTAGCGGGGGGTTCAATGAGCAGTTCTTC. It translates to CATSASGGFNEQFF.

The V and J genes are TRBV5-1 and TRBJ1-1; 7 bases are a match to TRBD1. The CDR3 contains 13 residues. With 6 bases clipped from V and 2 bases from J, the junction kept 4 bases outside the gene matches. Germline assignment: CDR1 SGHRS and CDR2 YFSETQ. Written as DNA, the CDR3 is TGCGCCAGCAAACAGGGGCCTAACACTGAAGCTTTCTTT. It is translated as CASKQGPNTEAFF.

The chain is built from TRBV29-1 and TRBJ2-7; perhaps TRBD1 as D (5 bases). Trimming took off 2 bases at V and 2 bases at J, with 10 bases between the two ends. The CDR3 is made up of 13 amino acids. Germline V gene sequence: CDR1 SQVTM, CDR2 ANQGSEA. CDR3 amino acids: CSVEQDTPYEQYF. The DNA of the CDR3 is TGCAGCGTTGAACAGGACACCCCCTACGAGCAGTACTTC.

The chain recombines TRBV14 with TRBJ2-2, with a weak D call TRBD2 (6 bases). The V and J ends lost 0 bases and 7 bases respectively, with 12 bases between them. The CDR3 sequence is 15 residues long. The germline V gene encodes CDR1 SGHDN and CDR2 FVKESK. The CDR3 here is CASSQEEGSDGELFF. In DNA, the CDR3 is TGTGCCAGCAGCCAAGAGGAGGGGAGTGACGGGGAGCTGTTTTTT.

The V gene is TRBV6-2 or TRBV6-3, the J gene TRBJ2-7, with TRBD1 identical over 7 bases. Per the germline V gene, CDR1 is MNHEY and CDR2 is SVGEGT. The CDR3 runs to 16 residues. J lost 5 bases, V lost 5 bases, and 15 bases had no gene match. The CDR3 coding sequence is TGTGCCAGCAGTGTGCAGGGGGTAGGGGCCCTCCACGAGCAGTACTTC. Protein: CASSVQGVGALHEQYF.

The V call is TRBV3-1 (or the pseudogene TRBV3-2), the J call TRBJ1-1; D is unresolved. CDR3 size: 15 residues. Germline V gene data show CDR1 as LGHDT and CDR2 as YNNKEL (reference sequence). Trimming removed 0 bases from V and 0 bases from J, with 8 bases in between. The CDR3 is CASSQEVSMNTEAFF. The CDR3 nucleotides read TGTGCCAGCAGCCAAGAAGTGAGCATGAACACTGAAGCTTTCTTT.

The J gene is TRBJ1-5, the V gene TRBV11-2, with unresolved D. The CDR3 length is 15 residues. Trimming stripped 5 bases from V and 3 bases from J, with 14 bases between. CDR1 is SGHAT, CDR2 FQNNGV, per germline. In nucleotides, the CDR3 is TGTGCCAGCAGCGTCTACGGCGGGGACAATCAGCCCCAGCATTTT. Amino acids: CASSVYGGDNQPQHF.

The sample holds one count of this clone. The chain recombines TRBV24-1 with TRBJ2-3; the D is unclear. V was trimmed by 3 bases and J by 7 bases, leaving 13 bases between them. Looked up from germline, CDR1 is KGHDR and CDR2 is SFDVKD. The CDR3 is made up of 14 amino acids. The CDR3 DNA reads as TGTGCCACCAGTGATCCGCGAACATTTTATACGCAGTATTTT. The encoded protein is CATSDPRTFYTQYF.

This sequence joins TRBV6-5 and TRBJ2-3, with D possibly TRBD2 on 5 matching bases. This CDR3 has 14 amino acids. Per germline, CDR1 MNHEY and CDR2 SVGAGI. The CDR3: CGTLIGSGTDTQYF. The CDR3 DNA is TGTGGGACTCTGATAGGGAGCGGCACAGATACGCAGTATTTT.

In this sample, this clone turned up once. The rearrangement uses TRBV5-1 and TRBJ1-1, with D tentatively TRBD1 (5 bases). Between the trimmed V and J ends, which lost 4 bases and 1 base, there was a span of 11 bases. The CDR3 sequence is 14 residues long. CDR1 is SGHRS and CDR2 is YFSETQ in the germline V gene. The CDR3 protein is CASSLGRENTEAFF. CDR3 nucleotides: TGCGCCAGCAGCCTAGGCAGGGAGAACACTGAAGCTTTCTTT.

The rearrangement uses TRBV5-1 and TRBJ1-1; 8 bases agree with TRBD1. Germline assignment: CDR1 SGHRS and CDR2 YFSETQ. The CDR3 runs to 14 residues. Trimming removed 0 bases from V and 6 bases from J; junction bases left unmatched: 4. The CDR3 nucleotides are TGCGCCAGCAGCTTGGTTCAGGGGGCTTCTGAAGCTTTCTTT. This gives the protein CASSLVQGASEAFF.

This clone has just a few counts. CDR3 DNA: TGTGCCAGCAGCTTGACAGAATCGTCCTACGAGCAGTACTTC. As protein: CASSLTESSYEQYF. This chain connects TRBV5-4 to TRBJ2-7; D is unresolved. V gave up 1 base and J gave up 1 base, with 9 bases separating them. This CDR3 has 14 amino acids. Germline values: CDR1 SGHNT, CDR2 YYREEE (reference sequence).

The V gene is TRBV7-3, the J gene TRBJ2-7, with 10 bases matching TRBD1. The CDR3 consists of 14 residues. With V trimmed by 5 bases and J by 3 bases, 4 bases remained unmatched. Germline values: CDR1 SGHTA, CDR2 FQGTGA. CDR3 nucleotide sequence: TGTGCCAGCAGCCCGGGACAGGGGATCTACGAGCAGTACTTC. This codes for CASSPGQGIYEQYF.

The J gene is TRBJ2-1, the V gene TRBV27, with D unclear. There are 12 residues in the CDR3. V was trimmed by 10 bases and J by 4 bases, leaving 11 bases between them. Germline V CDR1 and CDR2: MNHEY, SMNVEV (reference sequence). CDR3 nucleotides: TGTGCCACGGTCTTAGATTACAATGAGCAGTTCTTC. Its protein product is CATVLDYNEQFF.

The chain combines TRBV10-3 with TRBJ1-3; TRBD1 aligns across 8 bases. The V gene end was trimmed by 10 bases and the J gene end by 1 base; junction bases not matched to a gene: 15. The V gene's germline CDR1 is ENHRY and CDR2 SYGVKD. This CDR3 comprises 17 residues. The CDR3 coding sequence is TGTGCCACCTGGACAGGGACTAGTGGAAGGTCTGGAAACACCATATATTTT. Protein: CATWTGTSGRSGNTIYF.

V is TRBV5-4 and J is TRBJ1-1; TRBD1 agrees at 7 bases. Germline CDR1 and CDR2: SGHNT and YYREEE (reference sequence). The length of the CDR3 is 14 residues. The V segment lost 4 bases and the J segment 7 bases; nucleotides outside the gene matches: 10. The CDR3 region is CASSATGTALEAFF. Written as DNA, the CDR3 is TGTGCCAGCAGCGCCACCGGGACAGCACTTGAAGCTTTCTTT.

The chain combines TRBV7-8 with TRBJ2-3, with 7 bases identical to TRBD1. J gave up 4 bases and V 4 bases, and 8 bases lay outside the gene matches. The germline V gene encodes CDR1 SGHVS and CDR2 FQNEAQ. The CDR3 runs to 15 residues. Here the CDR3 reads CASSSMTGLPDTQYF. The CDR3 DNA follows: TGTGCCAGCAGCTCAATGACAGGGTTGCCAGATACGCAGTATTTT.

CDR3 bases: TGTGCCAGCAGCGGTAGGGGGCAGGGCACAGATACGCAGTATTTT. It translates to CASSGRGQGTDTQYF. The chain recombines TRBV11-2 with TRBJ2-3; 7 nucleotides line up with TRBD1. With V trimmed by 5 bases and J by 1 base, 6 bases remained unmatched. Germline lookup yields CDR1 SGHAT and CDR2 FQNNGV. This CDR3 region has 15 residues. Combining the CDR3 with reference TRBV11-2 and TRBJ2-3 gives the whole variable domain EAGVAQSPRYKIIEKRQSVAFWCNPISGHATLYWYQQILGQGPKLLIQFQNNGVVDDSQLPKDRFSAERLKGVDSTLKIQPAKLEDSAVYLCASSGRGQGTDTQYFGPGTRLTVL.